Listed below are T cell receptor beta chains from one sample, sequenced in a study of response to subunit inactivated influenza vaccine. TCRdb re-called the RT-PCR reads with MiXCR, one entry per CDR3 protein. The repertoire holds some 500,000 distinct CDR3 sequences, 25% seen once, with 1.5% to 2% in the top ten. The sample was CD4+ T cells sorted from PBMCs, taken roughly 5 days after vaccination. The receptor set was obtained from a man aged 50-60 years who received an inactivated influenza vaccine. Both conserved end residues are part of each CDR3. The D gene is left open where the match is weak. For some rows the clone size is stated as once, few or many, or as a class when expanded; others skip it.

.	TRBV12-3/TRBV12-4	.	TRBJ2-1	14	TGTGCCAGCAGTTCGAGGGGGGGCCGGGTTGAGCAGTTCTTC	CASSSRGGRVEQFF
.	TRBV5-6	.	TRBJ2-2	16	TGTGCCAGCAGCTTGGTCGGTAGCGGAGACACCGGGGAGCTGTTTTTT	CASSLVGSGDTGELFF
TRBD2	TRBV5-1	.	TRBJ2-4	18	TGCGCCAGCAGCACGGGAGGGTCCGCTACTACAGCCAAAAACATTCAGTACTTC	CASSTGGSATTAKNIQYF
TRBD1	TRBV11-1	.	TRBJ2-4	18	TGTGCCAGCAGCTTTGGTCCCTTACCGACAGGGATCAAAAACATTCAGTACTTC	CASSFGPLPTGIKNIQYF
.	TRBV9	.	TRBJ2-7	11	TGTGCCAGCAGCGAGACCTACGAGCAGTACTTC	CASSETYEQYF
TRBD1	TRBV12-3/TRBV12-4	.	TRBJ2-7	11	TGTGCCAGCAGCAACAGGGGCCCTAACACCTTC	CASSNRGPNTF
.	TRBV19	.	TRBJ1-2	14	TGTGCCAGTAGTATAGAAGGAAATAACTATGGCTACACCTTC	CASSIEGNNYGYTF
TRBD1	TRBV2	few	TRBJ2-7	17	TGTGCCAGCAGGTCCCGGGACAGGGGGCGCACCCCCTACGAGCAGTACTTC	CASRSRDRGRTPYEQYF
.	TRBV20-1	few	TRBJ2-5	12	TGCAGTGCTAGTTGGCTAGCGGAGACCCAGTACTTC	CSASWLAETQYF
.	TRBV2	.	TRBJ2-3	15	TGTGCCAGCAGCCGGGCAGTCCGGCCCACAGATACGCAGTATTTT	CASSRAVRPTDTQYF
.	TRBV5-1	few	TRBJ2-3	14	TGCGCCAGCAGCCGGATGACAGACACAGATACGCAGTATTTT	CASSRMTDTDTQYF
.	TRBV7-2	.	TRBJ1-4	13	TGTGCCAGCAGCTTATTGGGGCGTGAAAAACTGTTTTTT	CASSLLGREKLFF